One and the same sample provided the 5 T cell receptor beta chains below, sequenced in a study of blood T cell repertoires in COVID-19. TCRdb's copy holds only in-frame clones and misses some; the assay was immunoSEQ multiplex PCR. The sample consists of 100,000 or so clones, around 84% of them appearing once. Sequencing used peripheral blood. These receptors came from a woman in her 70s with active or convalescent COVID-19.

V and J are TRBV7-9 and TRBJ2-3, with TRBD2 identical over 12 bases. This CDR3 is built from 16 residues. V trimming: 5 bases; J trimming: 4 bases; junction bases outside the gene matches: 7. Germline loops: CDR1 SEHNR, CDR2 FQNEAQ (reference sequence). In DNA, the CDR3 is TGTGCCAGCAGCCAGACTAGCGGGAGCGGTGCAGATACGCAGTATTTT. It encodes CASSQTSGSGADTQYF.

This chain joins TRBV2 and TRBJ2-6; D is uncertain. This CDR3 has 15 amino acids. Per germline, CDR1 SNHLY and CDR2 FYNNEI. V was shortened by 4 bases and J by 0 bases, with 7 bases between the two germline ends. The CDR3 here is CASSGHFSGANVLTF. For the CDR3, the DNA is TGTGCCAGCAGTGGACATTTCTCTGGGGCCAACGTCCTGACTTTC.

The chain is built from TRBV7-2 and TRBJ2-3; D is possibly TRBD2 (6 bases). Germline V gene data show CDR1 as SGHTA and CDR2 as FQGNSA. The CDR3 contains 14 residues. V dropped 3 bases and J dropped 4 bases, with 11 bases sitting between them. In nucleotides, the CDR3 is TGTGCCAGCAGCTTTTTAGCGGCCCCAGATACGCAGTATTTT. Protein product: CASSFLAAPDTQYF.

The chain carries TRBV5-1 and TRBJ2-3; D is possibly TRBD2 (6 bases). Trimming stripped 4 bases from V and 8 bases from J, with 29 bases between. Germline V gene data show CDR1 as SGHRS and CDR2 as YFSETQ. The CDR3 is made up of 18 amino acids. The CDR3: CASSPTWDPQNTGGTQYF. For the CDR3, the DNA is TGCGCCAGCAGCCCCACCTGGGACCCTCAAAATACCGGGGGTACGCAGTATTTT.

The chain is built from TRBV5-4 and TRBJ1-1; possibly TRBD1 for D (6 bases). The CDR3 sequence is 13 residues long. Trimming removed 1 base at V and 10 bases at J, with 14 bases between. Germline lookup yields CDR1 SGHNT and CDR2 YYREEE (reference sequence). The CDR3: CASSLYGQGPAFF. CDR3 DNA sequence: TGTGCCAGCAGCTTGTACGGCCAGGGGCCAGCTTTCTTT.